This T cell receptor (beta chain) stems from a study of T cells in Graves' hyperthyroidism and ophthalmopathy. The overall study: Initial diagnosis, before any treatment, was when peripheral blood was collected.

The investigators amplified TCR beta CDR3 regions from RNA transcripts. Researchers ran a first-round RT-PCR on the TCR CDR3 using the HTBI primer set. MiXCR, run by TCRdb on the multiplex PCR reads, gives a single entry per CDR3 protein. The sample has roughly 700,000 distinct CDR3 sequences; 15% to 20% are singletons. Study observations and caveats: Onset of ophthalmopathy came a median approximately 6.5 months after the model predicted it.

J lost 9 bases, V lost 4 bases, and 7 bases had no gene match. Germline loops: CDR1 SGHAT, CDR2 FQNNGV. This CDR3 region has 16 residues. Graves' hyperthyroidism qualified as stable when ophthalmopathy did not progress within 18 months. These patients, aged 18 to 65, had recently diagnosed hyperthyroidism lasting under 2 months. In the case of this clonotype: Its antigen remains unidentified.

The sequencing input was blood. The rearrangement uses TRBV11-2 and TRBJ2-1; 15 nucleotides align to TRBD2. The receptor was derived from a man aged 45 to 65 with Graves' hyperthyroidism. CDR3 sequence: CASSSGTSGRRGEQFF. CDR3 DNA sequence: TGTGCCAGCAGCTCCGGGACTAGCGGGAGGAGGGGTGAGCAGTTCTTC.